This T cell receptor (beta chain) was captured by sequencing in a study of T-cell reconstitution after alpha-beta-depleted transplantation in children. Only a few counts were recorded for this clonotype. This sample's TCRbeta library carried unique molecular identifier barcodes. TCRdb re-derived calls from the PCR reads in MiXCR, one entry per CDR3 protein. The data contain approximately 44,000 distinct CDR3 sequences, 5.5% to 7.5% of them singletons. V was clipped by 5 bases and J by 8 bases, with 10 bases between them. This CDR3 has 12 residues. Germline CDR1 reads SEHNR; CDR2 reads FQNEAQ (reference sequence).

V is TRBV7-9 and J is TRBJ1-5; D is uncertain. Sequences were derived from PBMCs, mostly from graft donor cells, sampled 60 days after TCRalphabeta/CD19-depleted stem cell transplant. The sequence was obtained from a female patient aged 2-9 years who had a stem cell transplant for aplastic anemia, so the T cells may come from the graft donor. The CDR3 loop reads CASSLNQEPQHF. For the CDR3, the DNA is TGTGCCAGCAGCCTCAACCAGGAGCCCCAGCATTTT.